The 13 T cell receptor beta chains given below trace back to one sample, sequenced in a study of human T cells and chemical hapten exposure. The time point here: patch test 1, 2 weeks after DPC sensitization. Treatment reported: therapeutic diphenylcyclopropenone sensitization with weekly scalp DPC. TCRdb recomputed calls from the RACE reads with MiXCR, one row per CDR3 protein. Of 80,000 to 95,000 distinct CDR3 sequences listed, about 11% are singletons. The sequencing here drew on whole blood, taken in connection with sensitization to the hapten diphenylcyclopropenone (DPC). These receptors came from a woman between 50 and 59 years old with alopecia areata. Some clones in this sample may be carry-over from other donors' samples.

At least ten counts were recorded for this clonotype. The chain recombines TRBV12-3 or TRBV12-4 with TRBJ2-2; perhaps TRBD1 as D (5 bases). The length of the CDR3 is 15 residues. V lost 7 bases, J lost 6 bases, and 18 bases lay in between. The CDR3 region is CASTLGQGRAGELFF. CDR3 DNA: TGTGCCAGCACCCTGGGGCAGGGAAGAGCCGGGGAGCTGTTTTTT.

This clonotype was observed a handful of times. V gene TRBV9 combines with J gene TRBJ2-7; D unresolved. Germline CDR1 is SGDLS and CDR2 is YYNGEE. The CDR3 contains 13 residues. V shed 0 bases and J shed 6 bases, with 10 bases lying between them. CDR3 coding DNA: TGTGCCAGCAGCGTAGACGCGACGGCCGAGCAGTACTTC. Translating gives CASSVDATAEQYF. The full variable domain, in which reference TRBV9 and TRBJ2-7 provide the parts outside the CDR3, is DSGVTQTPKHLITATGQRVTLRCSPRSGDLSVYWYQQSLDQGLQFLIQYYNGEERAKGNILERFSAQQFPDLHSELNLSSLELGDSALYFCASSVDATAEQYFGPGTRLTVT.

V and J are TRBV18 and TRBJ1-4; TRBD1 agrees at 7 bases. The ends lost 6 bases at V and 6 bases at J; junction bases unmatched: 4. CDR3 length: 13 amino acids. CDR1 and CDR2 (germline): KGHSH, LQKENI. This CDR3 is CASSRGQDEKLFF. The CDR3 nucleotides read TGTGCCAGCTCTCGCGGACAGGATGAAAAACTGTTTTTT. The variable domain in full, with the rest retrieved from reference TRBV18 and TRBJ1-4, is NAGVMQNPRHLVRRRGQEARLRCSPMKGHSHVYWYRQLPEEGLKFMVYLQKENIIDESGMPKERFSAEFPKEGPSILRIQQVVRGDSAAYFCASSRGQDEKLFFGSGTQLSVL.

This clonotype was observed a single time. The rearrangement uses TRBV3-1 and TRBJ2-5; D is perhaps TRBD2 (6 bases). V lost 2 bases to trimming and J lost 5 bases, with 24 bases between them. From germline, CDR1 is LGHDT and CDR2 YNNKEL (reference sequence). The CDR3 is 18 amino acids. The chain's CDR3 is CASSQQVLAGTLGETQYF. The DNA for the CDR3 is TGTGCCAGCAGCCAACAGGTTTTGGCGGGGACCTTAGGGGAGACCCAGTACTTC.

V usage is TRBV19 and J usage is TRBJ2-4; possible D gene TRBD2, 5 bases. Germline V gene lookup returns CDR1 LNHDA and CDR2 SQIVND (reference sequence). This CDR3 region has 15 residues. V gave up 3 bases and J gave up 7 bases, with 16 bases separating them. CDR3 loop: CASSMQVSSGNIQYF. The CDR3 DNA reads TGTGCCAGTAGTATGCAAGTCAGCTCGGGGAACATTCAGTACTTC. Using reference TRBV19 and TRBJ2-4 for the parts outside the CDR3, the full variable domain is DGGITQSPKYLFRKEGQNVTLSCEQNLNHDAMYWYRQDPGQGLRLIYYSQIVNDFQKGDIAEGYSVSREKKESFPLTVTSAQKNPTAFYLCASSMQVSSGNIQYFGAGTRLSVL.

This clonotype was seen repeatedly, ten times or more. CDR3 residues: CASRINWVSETDTQYF. The CDR3 DNA sequence: TGTGCCAGCAGGATAAACTGGGTCAGCGAGACAGATACGCAGTATTTT. The J gene is TRBJ2-3, the V gene TRBV11-2; no definite D call. Deletions cut 6 bases from V and 3 bases from J, with 19 bases between. The CDR3 is 16 residues long. CDR1 and CDR2 from the germline V gene are SGHAT and FQNNGV.

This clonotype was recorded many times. Here the CDR3 DNA reads TGTGCCAGCAGCTCCTCCGGGACAGATAACTATGGCTACACCTTC. Its protein is CASSSSGTDNYGYTF. The chain uses TRBV7-2 and TRBJ1-2; 7 positions match TRBD1. Trimming cost V 4 bases and J 1 base; bases outside gene matches: 6. CDR3 size: 15 residues. Germline lookup yields CDR1 SGHTA and CDR2 FQGNSA.

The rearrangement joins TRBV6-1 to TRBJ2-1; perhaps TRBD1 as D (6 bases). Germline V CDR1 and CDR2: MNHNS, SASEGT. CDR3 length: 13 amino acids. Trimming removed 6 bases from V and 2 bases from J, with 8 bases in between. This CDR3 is CASRRGTYNEQFF. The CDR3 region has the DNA TGTGCCAGCAGAAGGGGGACCTACAATGAGCAGTTCTTC.

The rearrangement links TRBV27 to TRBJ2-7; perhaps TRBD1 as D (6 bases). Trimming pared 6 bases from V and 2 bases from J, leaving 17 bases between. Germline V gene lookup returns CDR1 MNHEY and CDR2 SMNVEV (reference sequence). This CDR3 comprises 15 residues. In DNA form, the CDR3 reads TGTGCCAGCAGCCCGAGCGGCAGGGGCCCCTACGAGCAGTACTTC. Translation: CASSPSGRGPYEQYF.

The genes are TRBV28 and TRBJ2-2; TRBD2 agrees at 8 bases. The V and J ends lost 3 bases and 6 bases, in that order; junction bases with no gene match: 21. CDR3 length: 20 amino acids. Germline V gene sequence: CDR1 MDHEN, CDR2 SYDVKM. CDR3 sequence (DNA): TGTGCCAGCAGTTTCGGTCATGTAGGAGCGGGAGTAGAGCTGGCCGGGGAGCTGTTTTTT. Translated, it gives CASSFGHVGAGVELAGELFF.

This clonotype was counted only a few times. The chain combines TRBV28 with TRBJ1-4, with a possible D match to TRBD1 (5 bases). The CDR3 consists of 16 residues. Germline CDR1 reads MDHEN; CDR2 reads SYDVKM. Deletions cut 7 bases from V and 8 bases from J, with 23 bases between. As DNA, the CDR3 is TGTGCCAGCACCCCCGTGGGCAGGCCACGGGGGGAAAAACTGTTTTTT. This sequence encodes CASTPVGRPRGEKLFF.

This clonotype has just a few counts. CDR3 protein: CATSDLQDGYGNQPQHF. Here the CDR3 DNA reads TGTGCCACCAGTGATTTGCAGGACGGGTACGGCAATCAGCCCCAGCATTTT. This chain joins TRBV24-1 and TRBJ1-5; the D is unclear. Looked up from germline, CDR1 is KGHDR and CDR2 is SFDVKD. V gave up 0 bases and J gave up 2 bases, with 13 bases separating them. The CDR3 covers 17 residues.

The CDR3 DNA is TGTGCCAGCAGTAGACGACAGTCTCAGCAGTACTTC. Protein sequence: CASSRRQSQQYF. V is TRBV12-3 or TRBV12-4 and J is TRBJ2-7, with a possible D match to TRBD1 (5 bases). The CDR3 covers 12 residues. The germline V and J ends were trimmed by 5 bases and 8 bases, with 13 bases remaining between them.